This T cell receptor (beta chain) was captured in a study of cytomegalovirus exposure and HLA in healthy donors. Amplification used 60 Vbeta primers and 13 Jbeta primers. Authors' methods: Around 10 million shared chains were among around 80 million unique TCR beta chains counted in a later analysis. The protocol was immunoSEQ multiplex PCR, while the TCRdb copy is restricted to in-frame clones and leaves out a portion. V, J and clone size are those of that table, while D and trimming were read from the DNA. The sample includes approximately 100,000 clones, about 80% of them seen just once. Germline V gene sequence: CDR1 MGHRA, CDR2 YSYEKL. CDR3 size: 14 residues. J gave up 7 bases and V 3 bases, and 5 bases lay outside the gene matches. Study findings and constraints: The study reported that TCR beta sequences accurately predicted HLA-A and HLA-B alleles in most subjects. Several of the most significant clusters appeared linked to common viral pathogens, based on a later analysis. Segments of the TCR beta V type were, in most cases, productive about 90% or about 30% of the time in an earlier analysis.

A word on this clone: Its cognate antigen is unknown.

Sequencing was performed on PBMCs. This TCR was sampled from a man aged 18 to 29 in good health and CMV-seropositive. The chain is built from TRBV4-1 and TRBJ2-1, with TRBD2 matching 8 bases. The CDR3 sequence: CASSHRGGGNEQFF. The CDR3 coding sequence is TGCGCCAGCAGCCACCGGGGGGGCGGGAATGAGCAGTTCTTC.